These 12 T cell receptor beta chains originate from one sample sequenced in a study of blood T cells in healthy people across ages. The second PCR ran roughly 7 to 12 cycles with a sample-barcoded 5' primer and J-beta primers. From the 5' RACE reads, TCRdb called clonotypes with MiXCR, one entry per CDR3 protein. The data show some 700,000 distinct CDR3 sequences, with roughly 44% seen just once and around a fifth held by the top ten. The sample comprised blood. Receptors were obtained from a woman aged 55 to 70 in good health.

The chain links TRBV27 to TRBJ1-2, with a tentative D call TRBD1 (6 bases). The CDR3 sequence is 14 residues long. Germline V lookup: CDR1 MNHEY, CDR2 SMNVEV (reference sequence). Between the trimmed V and J ends, which lost 6 bases and 3 bases, there was a span of 14 bases. CDR3 amino acids: CASSRQAPYYGYTF. The CDR3 DNA is TGTGCCAGCAGCCGACAGGCCCCCTACTATGGCTACACCTTC.

This sequence joins TRBV2 and TRBJ1-2; D gene uncertain. There are 15 residues in the CDR3. From germline, CDR1 is SNHLY and CDR2 FYNNEI. The V and J ends lost 6 bases and 0 bases respectively, with 14 bases between them. The CDR3 loop reads CASREGGIANYGYTF. The CDR3 bases are TGTGCCAGCAGGGAGGGAGGGATTGCTAACTATGGCTACACCTTC.

The chain has TRBV20-1 and TRBJ2-7; 8 bases match TRBD1. The end of the DNA aligns better with TRBJ2-5, so the J call may be wrong. Looked up from germline, CDR1 is DFQATT and CDR2 is SNEGSKA (reference sequence). This CDR3 comprises 14 residues. The CDR3: CSATMPGGGETQYF. The CDR3 coding sequence is TGCAGTGCCACCATGCCAGGGGGCGGGGAGACCCAGTACTTC.

This chain links TRBV27 with TRBJ1-6; D is uncertain. Trimming took off 5 bases at V and 8 bases at J, with 19 bases between the two ends. CDR1 is MNHEY, CDR2 SMNVEV, per germline (reference sequence). CDR3 size: 16 residues. DNA for the CDR3: TGTGCCAGCAGTACTCCCCCCCGGGCAGCCCATTCACCCCTCCACTTT. Its protein product is CASSTPPRAAHSPLHF.

The rearrangement joins TRBV5-4 to TRBJ2-7, with 13 bases matching TRBD2. Germline V gene sequence: CDR1 SGHNT, CDR2 YYREEE (reference sequence). J gave up 2 bases and V 9 bases, and 2 bases lay outside the gene matches. CDR3 size: 13 residues. CDR3 protein: CATGLAGAYEQYF. In DNA, the CDR3 is TGTGCCACCGGACTAGCGGGAGCCTACGAGCAGTACTTC.

The gene calls are TRBV7-9 and TRBJ2-5; TRBD2 matches 12 bases. The length of the CDR3 is 15 residues. After removal of 7 bases from V and 11 bases from J, the junction contained 14 bases not matched to a gene. Germline CDR1 SEHNR, CDR2 FQNEAQ (reference sequence). The CDR3 DNA reads TGTGCCAGCACCTCCCTAGCGGGAGGGCCCAATGAGCAGTACTTC. This translates into CASTSLAGGPNEQYF.

The chain recombines TRBV5-1 with TRBJ2-7; D possibly corresponds to TRBD1 (7 bases). Trimming shortened V by 4 bases and J by 6 bases, and 11 bases separated the two germline ends. The CDR3 length is 12 residues. In germline, CDR1 is SGHRS, CDR2 YFSETQ. The CDR3 nucleotides are TGCGCCAGCAGCCGGGGGACAGTCGAGCAGTACTTC. Translated, it gives CASSRGTVEQYF.

The V and J genes are TRBV24-1 and TRBJ2-3, with 11 bases aligning to TRBD1. Germline lookup yields CDR1 KGHDR and CDR2 SFDVKD. CDR3 length: 17 amino acids. Trimming at V came to 4 bases and at J to 4 bases, leaving 9 bases not matched to a gene. This CDR3 reads CATSDRTGGAGSDTQYF. The CDR3, as DNA: TGTGCCACCAGTGACAGGACAGGGGGCGCAGGGTCAGATACGCAGTATTTT.

This clonotype turned up a few times. The chain uses TRBV20-1 and TRBJ1-5, with 7 bases identical to TRBD1. The length of the CDR3 is 15 residues. CDR1 is DFQATT and CDR2 is SNEGSKA in the germline V gene (reference sequence). V dropped 5 bases and J dropped 3; count of bases not matched to a gene: 10. CDR3 loop: CSAPRRQGNNQPQHF. CDR3 bases: TGCAGTGCTCCCCGCCGACAGGGCAACAATCAGCCCCAGCATTTT.

As to this clonotype: This may stem from a read error, because a much larger clone lies one nucleotide away. The gene calls are TRBV10-3 and TRBJ2-5; possibly TRBD1 or TRBD2 for D (5 bases each). The J call is in doubt because the DNA end fits TRBJ2-1 better. The CDR3 is 13 amino acids. Germline V gene sequence: CDR1 ENHRY, CDR2 SYGVKD. CDR3 nucleotides: TGTGCCATCAGGGGGGTTCTCCAAGAGACCCAGTTCTTC. The encoded protein is CAIRGVLQETQFF.

This clonotype was detected a few times. The chain links TRBV2 to TRBJ2-1; 7 nucleotides line up with TRBD1. Germline V gives CDR1 SNHLY, CDR2 FYNNEI. The CDR3 is 15 residues long. V gave up 8 bases and J gave up 7 bases; unmatched junction bases: 14. The CDR3 DNA sequence: TGTGCCAGCGGCGGAGACAGGGTTATTGGGAATGAGCAGTTCTTC. Translation gives CASGGDRVIGNEQFF.

In this sample, this clonotype turned up a few times. The chain is built from TRBV5-1 and TRBJ2-7, with 9 bases aligning to TRBD2. Germline trimming cut 3 bases from V and 3 bases from J; bases unmatched to any gene: 4. Germline CDR1 reads SGHRS; CDR2 reads YFSETQ. The CDR3 is 14 residues long. CDR3 in amino acids: CASSSRAGGYEQYF. The CDR3 nucleotides read TGCGCCAGCAGCTCACGAGCGGGGGGCTACGAGCAGTACTTC.